These 22 T cell receptor beta chains came from one sample sequenced in a study of T cell responses to AZD1222 COVID-19 vaccine. Assay used: immunoSEQ multiplex PCR; TCRdb lists only in-frame clones, some missing. Among under 150,000 clones listed, over 90% were seen once. The sample was peripheral blood, taken 28 days after the second AZD1222 dose. Receptors were obtained from an adult who received the AZD1222 COVID-19 vaccine.

The CDR3 loop reads CASRRDFGQGAPTNEKLFF. In DNA, the CDR3 is TGTGCCAGCAGGCGAGACTTCGGACAGGGGGCCCCAACTAATGAAAAACTGTTTTTT. The chain links TRBV5-8 to TRBJ1-4; 11 bases fit TRBD1. CDR3 length equals 19 residues. Germline CDR1 reads SGHTS; CDR2 reads YDEGEE. V trimming: 5 bases; J trimming: 0 bases; junction bases outside the gene matches: 12.

This clone has only one observation. The chain has TRBV28 and TRBJ1-6, with TRBD1 identical over 7 bases. The germline CDR1 and CDR2 sequences are MDHEN and SYDVKM. V shed 5 bases and J 3 bases; nucleotides not matched to a gene: 10. This CDR3 has 17 amino acids. The CDR3 DNA sequence: TGTGCCAGCAGTCCCAGGACTACAGGGGTCTATAATTCACCCCTCCACTTT. It specifies CASSPRTTGVYNSPLHF.

This clone was picked up a small number of times. This chain joins TRBV4-2 and TRBJ2-7; tentative D call: TRBD1 (6 bases). The CDR3 is made up of 14 amino acids. The germline V gene has CDR1 LGHNA and CDR2 YNFKEQ. The germline V and J ends were trimmed by 1 base and 1 base, with 8 bases remaining between them. DNA of the CDR3: TGTGCCAGCAGCCAAGGGACAGTTTCCTACGAGCAGTACTTC. This codes for CASSQGTVSYEQYF.

The CDR3 protein is CASSPRSGGTYTDTQYF. The CDR3, as DNA: TGTGCCAGCAGCCCCCGGTCGGGCGGGACATACACAGATACGCAGTATTTT. This sequence joins TRBV7-2 and TRBJ2-3; D is possibly TRBD1 or TRBD2 (6 bases each). V was cut by 5 bases and J by 2 bases, with 20 bases left in between. Germline V gene lookup returns CDR1 SGHTA and CDR2 FQGNSA. This CDR3 comprises 17 residues.

The chain combines TRBV2 with TRBJ2-7, with 13 bases aligning to TRBD2. Losses at the gene ends were 7 bases for V and 3 bases for J; bases not matched to a gene: 6. Looked up from germline, CDR1 is SNHLY and CDR2 is FYNNEI. The CDR3 runs to 15 residues. The CDR3 spells CASILAGGTIYEQYF. CDR3 DNA sequence: TGTGCCAGCATACTAGCGGGAGGGACCATCTACGAGCAGTACTTC.

V and J are TRBV27 and TRBJ2-7; weak D call: TRBD1 (6 bases). The CDR3 totals 16 residues. The germline CDR1 and CDR2 sequences are MNHEY and SMNVEV (reference sequence). The ends were cut back, 8 bases at V and 5 bases at J, with 25 bases in the middle. The CDR3 spells CASRAYDRSRGDEQYF. For the CDR3, the DNA is TGTGCCAGCCGTGCTTACGACCGAAGCAGGGGCGACGAGCAGTACTTC.

V usage is TRBV9 and J usage is TRBJ1-3; D not certain. Trimming removed 2 bases from V and 3 bases from J, with 9 bases in between. The CDR3 has 14 amino acids. Germline V gene sequence: CDR1 SGDLS, CDR2 YYNGEE. The CDR3 DNA reads TGTGCCAGCAGCGTCACGGACGATGGAAACACCATATATTTT. This encodes CASSVTDDGNTIYF. Filled out from reference TRBV9 and TRBJ1-3, the complete variable domain reads DSGVTQTPKHLITATGQRVTLRCSPRSGDLSVYWYQQSLDQGLQFLIQYYNGEERAKGNILERFSAQQFPDLHSELNLSSLELGDSALYFCASSVTDDGNTIYFGEGSWLTVV.

The chain recombines TRBV6-4 with TRBJ2-3, with TRBD1 matching 10 bases. V lost 4 bases, J lost 1 base, and 2 bases stayed unmatched. Looked up from germline, CDR1 is MRHNA and CDR2 is SNTAGT. The CDR3 has 15 amino acids. The CDR3 nucleotides read TGTGCCAGCAGTGGAGGGACAGGGGGCACAGATACGCAGTATTTT. It yields the protein CASSGGTGGTDTQYF.

This chain joins TRBV19 and TRBJ1-1, with D possibly being TRBD1 (5 bases). V shed 0 bases and J shed 6 bases, with 14 bases lying between them. Germline V gives CDR1 LNHDA, CDR2 SQIVND (reference sequence). The CDR3 is 15 amino acids. CDR3 sequence reads: CASSIDWRGNAEAFF. For the CDR3, the DNA is TGTGCCAGTAGTATAGATTGGAGGGGTAACGCTGAAGCTTTCTTT.

The chain couples TRBV27 to TRBJ2-5; D tentatively reads TRBD1 or TRBD2 (5 bases each). V shed 5 bases and J shed 2 bases, with 15 bases lying between them. Germline-derived CDR1 and CDR2 are MNHEY and SMNVEV (reference sequence). The CDR3 contains 15 residues. CDR3 bases: TGTGCCAGCAGTCGAAGGGACCGAAGTCAAGAGACCCAGTACTTC. Its protein is CASSRRDRSQETQYF.

The chain joins TRBV28 to TRBJ2-5; no clear D gene. Germline assignment: CDR1 MDHEN and CDR2 SYDVKM. V dropped 6 bases and J dropped 1 base, with 9 bases sitting between them. This CDR3 region has 13 residues. This CDR3 reads CASSPVGQETQYF. The CDR3 bases are TGTGCCAGCAGCCCGGTGGGCCAAGAGACCCAGTACTTC. The variable domain in full, completed from reference TRBV28 and TRBJ2-5, reads DVKVTQSSRYLVKRTGEKVFLECVQDMDHENMFWYRQDPGLGLRLIYFSYDVKMKEKGDIPEGYSVSREKKERFSLILESASTNQTSMYLCASSPVGQETQYFGPGTRLLVL.

V is TRBV2 and J is TRBJ1-5; no firm D call. The germline gives CDR1 SNHLY, CDR2 FYNNEI. The CDR3 loop spans 15 amino acids. Trimming left V 5 bases short and J 2 bases short, with 13 bases between. The CDR3: CASSTPEIRNQPQHF. CDR3 DNA sequence: TGTGCCAGCAGTACCCCCGAGATCCGCAATCAGCCCCAGCATTTT.

The rearrangement links TRBV18 to TRBJ1-4; no reliable D call. Per the germline V gene, CDR1 is KGHSH and CDR2 is LQKENI. CDR3 length: 14 amino acids. V lost 6 bases, J lost 3 bases, and 11 bases lay in between. The CDR3 spells CASSPKSANEKLFF. The CDR3 region has the DNA TGTGCCAGCTCTCCAAAATCGGCTAATGAAAAACTGTTTTTT.

The V gene is TRBV14, the J gene TRBJ1-1; 8 nucleotides agree with TRBD1. This CDR3 comprises 13 residues. CDR1 and CDR2 from the germline V gene are SGHDN and FVKESK. The V segment lost 8 bases and the J segment 5 bases; nucleotides outside the gene matches: 7. CDR3 nucleotides: TGTGCCAGCTCCAGACAGGGGCGAACTGAAGCTTTCTTT. Its protein product is CASSRQGRTEAFF.

V is TRBV18 and J is TRBJ2-2; 11 nucleotides line up with TRBD2. From germline, CDR1 is KGHSH and CDR2 LQKENI. The CDR3 consists of 18 residues. V lost 0 bases to trimming and J lost 3 bases; unmatched junction nucleotides: 6. The CDR3 reads CASSPPPLAGGYTGELFF. DNA for the CDR3: TGTGCCAGCTCACCACCGCCTCTAGCGGGGGGCTACACCGGGGAGCTGTTTTTT.

CDR3 DNA: TGTGCCAGCAGTTATACAGGGGGGACTGAAGCTTTCTTT. The encoded protein is CASSYTGGTEAFF. The chain has TRBV6-5 and TRBJ1-1; 8 nucleotides agree with TRBD1. The germline V gene encodes CDR1 MNHEY and CDR2 SVGAGI. Trimming removed 3 bases from V and 5 bases from J; junction bases left unmatched: 2. The CDR3 extends over 13 amino acids.

The rearrangement uses TRBV11-2 and TRBJ2-1; a possible D gene is TRBD1 (6 bases). Trimming removed 5 bases from V and 7 bases from J, with 15 bases in between. The length of the CDR3 is 14 residues. The V gene's germline CDR1 is SGHAT and CDR2 FQNNGV. The CDR3 DNA is TGTGCCAGCAGCCTCGGACAGACCGTTAATGAGCAGTTCTTC. It specifies CASSLGQTVNEQFF.

This clone was picked up a small number of times. The chain employs TRBV6-5 and TRBJ2-1, with 11 bases aligning to TRBD2. The CDR3 sequence is 15 residues long. After removal of 6 bases from V and 7 bases from J, the junction contained 8 bases not matched to a gene. Germline values: CDR1 MNHEY, CDR2 SVGAGI. The DNA for the CDR3 is TGTGCCAGCAGGTCACCGGGACTAGCGGCAAATGAGCAGTTCTTC. It is translated as CASRSPGLAANEQFF.

V gene TRBV7-8 combines with J gene TRBJ2-7; 9 nucleotides align to TRBD2. Germline CDR1 and CDR2: SGHVS and FQNEAQ. J gave up 5 bases and V 1 base, and 9 bases lay outside the gene matches. The CDR3 extends over 16 amino acids. The CDR3 coding sequence is TGTGCCAGCAGCTTAGAACTAGCGGGTGATTTGAACGAGCAGTACTTC. Translated, it gives CASSLELAGDLNEQYF.

This chain connects TRBV7-9 to TRBJ2-7; TRBD1 aligns across 7 bases. Germline-derived CDR1 and CDR2 are SEHNR and FQNEAQ (reference sequence). This CDR3 comprises 13 residues. The V segment lost 2 bases and the J segment 5 bases; nucleotides outside the gene matches: 3. CDR3 nucleotide sequence: TGTGCCAGCAGCTTAAACAGGGGAGACGAGCAGTACTTC. Translated, it gives CASSLNRGDEQYF. Variable domain in full (rest from reference TRBV7-9 and TRBJ2-7): DTGVSQNPRHKITKRGQNVTFRCDPISEHNRLYWYRQTLGQGPEFLTYFQNEAQLEKSRLLSDRFSAERPKGSFSTLEIQRTEQGDSAMYLCASSLNRGDEQYFGPGTRLTVT.

The rearrangement uses TRBV24-1 and TRBJ1-2, with D possibly TRBD1 on 6 matching bases. V lost 3 bases and J lost 4, with 14 bases in between. The CDR3 has 15 residues. CDR1 KGHDR and CDR2 SFDVKD come from the germline V gene. The CDR3 DNA reads as TGTGCCACCAGTGATCGCTCCCCGGACAGCTATGGCTACACCTTC. It yields the protein CATSDRSPDSYGYTF.

The count of this clone is one. V usage is TRBV30 and J usage is TRBJ2-2, with D tentatively TRBD2 (5 bases). V gave up 2 bases and J gave up 3 bases, with 7 bases separating them. Germline values: CDR1 GTSNPN, CDR2 SVGIG (reference sequence). The CDR3 sequence is 13 residues long. CDR3 nucleotide sequence: TGTGCCTGGAGTTGGGGAGACACCGGGGAGCTGTTTTTT. This sequence encodes CAWSWGDTGELFF. Full variable domain (rest looked up from reference TRBV30 and TRBJ2-2): SQTIHQWPATLVQPVGSPLSLECTVEGTSNPNLYWYRQAAGRGLQLLFYSVGIGQISSEVPQNLSASRPQDRQFILSSKKLLLSDSGFYLCAWSWGDTGELFFGEGSRLTVL.